This T cell receptor beta chain was recorded in a study of shared clonotypes between healthy human individuals. For the study at large: Samples came from a couple of female and three male donors aged 18 to 49. Three plates each covered CD4 naive and memory; CD8 naive two, CD8 memory one.

Turning to this clone: The antigen remains unidentified.

The assay was immunoSEQ multiplex PCR, and TCRdb's table has in-frame clones only and misses some. The top ten clones hold over 0.095% of a sample with hundreds of thousands of clones, approximately 95% of them seen once. CD8 cells classed as naive were CD45RO-negative and positively selected for CCR7, excluding terminally differentiated effector memory CD45RA+ cells. The donors were all Caucasian adults (living in Nashville, Tennessee). General study results and limits: Generally, estimated richness proved larger in naive subsets than it did in memory subsets.

CDR1 SGHNT and CDR2 YYREEE come from the germline V gene (reference sequence). This CDR3 is built from 15 residues. The ends lost 4 bases at V and 0 bases at J; junction bases unmatched: 5. This clonotype was sampled from a woman between 25 and 40 years old in good health. This chain links TRBV5-4 with TRBJ2-3; 7 bases are shared with TRBD1. Source material: naive CD8+ T cells sorted from blood. CDR3 sequence: CASSHGQASTDTQYF. CDR3 DNA sequence: TGTGCCAGCAGCCATGGACAGGCTAGCACAGATACGCAGTATTTT.